The T cell receptor (beta chain) under discussion was sequenced for a study of technical replicates of blood from several donors (dated by TCRdb to between 2016 and 2019). On this clone: Its antigen has not been determined. Base qualities were left out, and no much larger clone turns up one base away.

Libraries were prepared through the immunoSEQ multiplex PCR assay. TCRdb mirrors the immuneACCESS table, restricted to in-frame sequences. Some clones are absent from its copies; in checked studies, under half trace to an unresolved V gene, and the reason for the others is unknown. In all, the sample holds approximately 81,000 clones, and approximately 94% of those were seen once. In total, the top ten clones hold 0.36% of the sample. V ends up 3 bases short and J 3 bases short, with an unmatched junction base count of 5. Including cysteine and phenylalanine, the CDR3 has 15 amino acids. Just the 45-base CDR3 DNA is kept, in frame starting at base 1. CDR1 is given as SGHVS and CDR2 as FNYEAQ, both from the germline V gene.

The sequencing input was T cells isolated from PBMCs. The TCR was taken from a human donor in good health. Rearrangement joined TRBV7-6 to TRBJ1-1, and 9 junctional nucleotides match TRBD1. Read as DNA, the sequence is TGTGCCAGCAGCTTGTCGCGACAGGGGGACACTGAAGCTTTCTTT. Its product reads: CASSLSRQGDTEAFF.